This TCR beta chain was captured by sequencing in a study of beta chain features in type 1 diabetes. Study overall: Sorted cell examination encompassed 100 million to 110 million cells across all samples.

Findings of the study overall: TCRB CDR3s were moderately but significantly shorter in Type 1 diabetes patients in all four CD4+ subsets.

Concerning this clone itself: The antigen is unknown.

Expressed TCRB transcripts were sequenced, since all the RNA that had been isolated was reverse transcribed. TCRdb's table, derived via immunoSEQ multiplex PCR, lists solely in-frame clones and lacks some. The sample has some 110,000 clones, roughly 15% seen once. The CDR3 spans 14 residues. Per germline, CDR1 SGDLS and CDR2 YYNGEE. V lost 4 bases and J lost 1, with 11 bases in between. The sample was central memory CD4+ T cells from blood. The rearrangement joins TRBV9 to TRBJ1-1, with a tentative D call TRBD1 (6 bases). The receptor's source is a man between 25 and 39 years old with type 1 diabetes. The CDR3 loop reads CASSLGQSNTEAFF. CDR3 DNA: TGTGCCAGCAGCCTCGGACAGTCGAACACTGAAGCTTTCTTT. The entire variable domain, with the rest obtained from reference TRBV9 and TRBJ1-1, is as follows: DSGVTQTPKHLITATGQRVTLRCSPRSGDLSVYWYQQSLDQGLQFLIQYYNGEERAKGNILERFSAQQFPDLHSELNLSSLELGDSALYFCASSLGQSNTEAFFGQGTRLTVV.